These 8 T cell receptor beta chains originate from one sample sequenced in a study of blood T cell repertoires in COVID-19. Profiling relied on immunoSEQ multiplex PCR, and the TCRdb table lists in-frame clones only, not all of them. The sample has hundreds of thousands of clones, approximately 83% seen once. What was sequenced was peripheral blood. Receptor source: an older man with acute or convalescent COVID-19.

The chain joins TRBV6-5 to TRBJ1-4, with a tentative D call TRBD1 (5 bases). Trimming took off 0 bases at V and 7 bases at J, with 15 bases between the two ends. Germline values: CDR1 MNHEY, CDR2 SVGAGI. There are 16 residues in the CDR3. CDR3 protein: CASSYSWTRGSEKLFF. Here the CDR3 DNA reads TGTGCCAGCAGTTACTCTTGGACACGGGGGTCTGAAAAACTGTTTTTT.

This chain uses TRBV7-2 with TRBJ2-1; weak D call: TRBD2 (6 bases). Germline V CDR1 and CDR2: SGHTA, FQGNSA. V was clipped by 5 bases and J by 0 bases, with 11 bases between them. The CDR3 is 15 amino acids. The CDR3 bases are TGTGCCAGCAGCCTCCGGGACTTCTCCTACAATGAGCAGTTCTTC. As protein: CASSLRDFSYNEQFF. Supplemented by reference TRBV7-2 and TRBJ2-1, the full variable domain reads GAGVSQSPSNKVTEKGKDVELRCDPISGHTALYWYRQSLGQGLEFLIYFQGNSAPDKSGLPSDRFSAERTGGSVSTLTIQRTQQEDSAVYLCASSLRDFSYNEQFFGPGTRLTVL.

The CDR3 is CASRKTGSTGELFF. In DNA form, the CDR3 reads TGTGCCAGCAGAAAGACAGGTTCGACCGGGGAGCTGTTTTTT. The chain uses TRBV2 and TRBJ2-2; a weak D match, TRBD1 (6 bases). V shed 6 bases and J shed 5 bases, with 13 bases lying between them. Germline V gene sequence: CDR1 SNHLY, CDR2 FYNNEI. This CDR3 has 14 residues.

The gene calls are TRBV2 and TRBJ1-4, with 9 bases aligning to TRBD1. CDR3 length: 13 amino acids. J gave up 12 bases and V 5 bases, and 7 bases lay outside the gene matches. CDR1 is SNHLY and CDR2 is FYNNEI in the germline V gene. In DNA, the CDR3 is TGTGCCAGCAGTAGGACAGGGGCGGGGGAACTGTTTTTT. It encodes CASSRTGAGELFF.

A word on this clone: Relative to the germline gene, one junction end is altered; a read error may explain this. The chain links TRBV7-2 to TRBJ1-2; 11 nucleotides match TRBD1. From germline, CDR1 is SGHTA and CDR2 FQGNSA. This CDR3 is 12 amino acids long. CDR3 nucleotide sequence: TGTGCCAGCAGCACGGACAGGGGGCGATCGGCCTTC. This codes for CASSTDRGRSAF.

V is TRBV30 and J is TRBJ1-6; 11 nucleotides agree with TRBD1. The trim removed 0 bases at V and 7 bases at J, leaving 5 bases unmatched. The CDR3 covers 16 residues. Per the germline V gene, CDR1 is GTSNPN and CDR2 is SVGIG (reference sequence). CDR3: CAWSVQGTGGNSPLHF. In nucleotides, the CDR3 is TGTGCCTGGAGTGTACAGGGGACAGGGGGGAATTCACCCCTCCACTTT.

CDR3 region: CASSPTGSDEQFF. Written as DNA, the CDR3 is TGTGCCAGCAGTCCCACGGGTTCAGATGAGCAGTTCTTC. V is TRBV6-4 and J is TRBJ2-1; no reliable D call. Trimming took 5 bases from V and 8 from J, leaving 13 bases between them. This CDR3 is built from 13 residues. From germline, CDR1 is MRHNA and CDR2 SNTAGT.

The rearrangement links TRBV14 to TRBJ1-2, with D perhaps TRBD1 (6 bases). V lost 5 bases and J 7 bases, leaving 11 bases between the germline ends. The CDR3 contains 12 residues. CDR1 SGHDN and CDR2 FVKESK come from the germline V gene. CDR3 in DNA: TGTGCCAGCAGCACAGGGTTCCGTGGCTACACCTTC. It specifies CASSTGFRGYTF. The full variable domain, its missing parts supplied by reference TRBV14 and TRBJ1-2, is EAGVTQFPSHSVIEKGQTVTLRCDPISGHDNLYWYRRVMGKEIKFLLHFVKESKQDESGMPNNRFLAERTGGTYSTLKVQPAELEDSGVYFCASSTGFRGYTFGSGTRLTVV.